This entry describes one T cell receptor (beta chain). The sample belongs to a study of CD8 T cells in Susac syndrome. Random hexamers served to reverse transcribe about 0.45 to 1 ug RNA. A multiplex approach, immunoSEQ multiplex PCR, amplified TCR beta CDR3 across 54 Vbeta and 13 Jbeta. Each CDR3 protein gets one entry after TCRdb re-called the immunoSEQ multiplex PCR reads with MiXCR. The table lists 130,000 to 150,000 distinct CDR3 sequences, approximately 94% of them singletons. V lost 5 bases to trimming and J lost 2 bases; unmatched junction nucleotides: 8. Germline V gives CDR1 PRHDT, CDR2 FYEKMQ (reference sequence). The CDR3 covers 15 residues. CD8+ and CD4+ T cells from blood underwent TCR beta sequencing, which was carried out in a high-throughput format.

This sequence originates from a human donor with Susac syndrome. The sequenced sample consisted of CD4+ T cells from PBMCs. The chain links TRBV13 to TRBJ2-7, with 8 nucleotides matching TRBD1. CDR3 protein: CASSGGRQGTYEQYF. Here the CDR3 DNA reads TGTGCCAGCAGCGGGGGGAGACAGGGGACCTACGAGCAGTACTTC.